This T cell receptor beta chain was documented in a study of T-cell memory formation after mild COVID-19. Overall study context: TCR clusters were mostly donor specific. Findings and limits, study-wide: Later expanders leaned toward CD4+, whereas clones contracting from day 15 to 85 were balanced CD4/CD8. Shrinking CD4+ clones were chiefly CM and EM; CD8+ ones were chiefly EMRA.

Regarding this clonotype: Its antigen is unidentified.

With V trimmed by 3 bases and J by 4 bases, 9 bases remained unmatched. Looked up from germline, CDR1 is KGHSH and CDR2 is LQKENI. The CDR3 is made up of 16 amino acids. In TCRdb, the 5' RACE reads were re-called with MiXCR into one record per CDR3 protein. Among about 350,000 distinct CDR3 sequences listed, roughly 13% were seen once. The origin of this receptor is a man between 18 and 29 years old who had mild COVID-19 (a few samples of this study predate the infection). Cell type and time point are not known. Sequencing input: PBMCs or a T cell subset sorted from them (not recorded which). J is TRBJ2-3 and V is TRBV18, with 8 bases identical to TRBD2. CDR3 loop: CASSPPRAGGADTQYF. The CDR3, as DNA: TGTGCCAGCTCACCCCCACGGGCCGGGGGGGCAGATACGCAGTATTTT.